This T cell receptor (beta chain) appears in the sequencing data of a study of PD-1 blockade in mismatch repair-deficient tumors. The sample's time point: approximately ten-day in vitro stimulation with candidate neoantigen peptide 6. The V end was cut by 4 bases, the J end by 3 bases, with 13 bases between. This CDR3 has 14 amino acids. Germline V gene sequence: CDR1 SGHTS, CDR2 YDEGEE. Clones were read by immunoSEQ multiplex PCR, and TCRdb kept only the in-frame ones, dropping some. The sample has about 14,000 clones; about 86% are singletons. About this clone itself: Its antigen is unidentified.

Sample: cells cultured in vitro, taken from a patient treated with pembrolizumab. The TCR comes from an adult with mismatch repair-deficient cancer. V is TRBV5-8 and J is TRBJ1-2; a possible D gene is TRBD1 (6 bases). The chain's CDR3 is CASSRATGYYGYTF. CDR3 coding DNA: TGTGCCAGCAGCCGTGCTACAGGGTACTATGGCTACACCTTC.